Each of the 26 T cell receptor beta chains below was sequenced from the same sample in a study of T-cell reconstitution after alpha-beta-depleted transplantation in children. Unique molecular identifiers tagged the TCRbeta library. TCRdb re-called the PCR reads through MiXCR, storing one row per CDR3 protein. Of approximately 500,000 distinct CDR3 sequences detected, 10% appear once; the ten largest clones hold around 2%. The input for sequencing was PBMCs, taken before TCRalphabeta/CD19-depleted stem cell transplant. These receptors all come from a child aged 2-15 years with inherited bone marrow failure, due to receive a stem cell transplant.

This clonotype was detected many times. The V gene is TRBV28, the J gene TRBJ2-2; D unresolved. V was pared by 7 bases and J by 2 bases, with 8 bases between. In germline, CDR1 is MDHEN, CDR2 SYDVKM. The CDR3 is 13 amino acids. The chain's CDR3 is CASNRLNTGELFF. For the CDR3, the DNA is TGTGCCAGCAATCGACTTAACACCGGGGAGCTGTTTTTT.

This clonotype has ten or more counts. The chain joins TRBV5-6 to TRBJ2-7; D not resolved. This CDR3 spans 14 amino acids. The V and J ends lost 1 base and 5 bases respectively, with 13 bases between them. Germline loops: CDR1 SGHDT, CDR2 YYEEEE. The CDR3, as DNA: TGTGCCAGCAGCTTGTCGCTCCGGTCGGACGAGCAGTACTTC. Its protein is CASSLSLRSDEQYF.

The chain's CDR3 is CASSETTASGGYTF. Written as DNA, the CDR3 is TGCGCCAGCAGTGAGACGACGGCGAGTGGAGGCTACACCTTC. V and J are TRBV10-2 and TRBJ1-2; unclear D gene. The germline V gene encodes CDR1 WSHSY and CDR2 SAAADI. V was pared by 2 bases and J by 8 bases, with 15 bases between. The CDR3 runs to 14 residues.

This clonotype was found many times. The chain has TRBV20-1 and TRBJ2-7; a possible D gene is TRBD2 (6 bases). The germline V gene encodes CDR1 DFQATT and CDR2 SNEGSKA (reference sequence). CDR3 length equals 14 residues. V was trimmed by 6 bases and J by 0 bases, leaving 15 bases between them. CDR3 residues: CSARPLAFSYEQYF. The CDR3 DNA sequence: TGCAGTGCCAGGCCCCTAGCGTTCTCCTACGAGCAGTACTTC.

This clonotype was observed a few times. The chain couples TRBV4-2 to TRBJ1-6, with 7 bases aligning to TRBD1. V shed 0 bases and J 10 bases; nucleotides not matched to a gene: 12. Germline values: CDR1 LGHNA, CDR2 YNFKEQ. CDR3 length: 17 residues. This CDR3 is CASSQENGRQGGSPLHF. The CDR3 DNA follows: TGTGCCAGCAGCCAAGAAAATGGGCGACAGGGTGGATCACCCCTCCACTTT.

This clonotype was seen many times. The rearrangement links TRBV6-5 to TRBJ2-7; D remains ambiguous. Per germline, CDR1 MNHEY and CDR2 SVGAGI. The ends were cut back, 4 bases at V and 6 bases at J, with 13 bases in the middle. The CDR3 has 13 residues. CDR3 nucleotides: TGTGCCAGCAGTTTAATTTGGAACAGCGAGCAGTACTTC. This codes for CASSLIWNSEQYF.

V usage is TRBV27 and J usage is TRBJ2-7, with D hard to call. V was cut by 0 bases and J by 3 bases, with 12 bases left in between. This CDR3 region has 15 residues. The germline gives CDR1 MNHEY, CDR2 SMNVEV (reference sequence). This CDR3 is CASSLSHTHLYEQYF. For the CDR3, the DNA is TGTGCCAGCAGTTTATCGCACACCCATCTCTACGAGCAGTACTTC.

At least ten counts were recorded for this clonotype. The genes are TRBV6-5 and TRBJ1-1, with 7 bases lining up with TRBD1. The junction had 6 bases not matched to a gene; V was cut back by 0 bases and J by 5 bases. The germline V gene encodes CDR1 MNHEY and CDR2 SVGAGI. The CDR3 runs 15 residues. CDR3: CASSYSTTGHTEAFF. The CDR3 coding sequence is TGTGCCAGCAGTTACTCGACGACAGGGCATACTGAAGCTTTCTTT.

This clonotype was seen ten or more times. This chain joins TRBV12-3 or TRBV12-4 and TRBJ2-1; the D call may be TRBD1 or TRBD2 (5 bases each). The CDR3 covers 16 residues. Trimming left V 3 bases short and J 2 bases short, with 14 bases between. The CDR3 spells CASSFLVREPYNEQFF. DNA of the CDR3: TGTGCCAGCAGTTTCCTAGTCAGGGAGCCCTACAATGAGCAGTTCTTC.

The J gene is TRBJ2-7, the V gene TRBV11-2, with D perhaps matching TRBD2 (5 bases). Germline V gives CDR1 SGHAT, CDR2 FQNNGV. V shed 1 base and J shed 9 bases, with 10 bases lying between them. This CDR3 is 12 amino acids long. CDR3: CASSLGFSVQYF. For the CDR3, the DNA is TGTGCCAGCAGCTTAGGGTTTAGCGTGCAGTACTTC.

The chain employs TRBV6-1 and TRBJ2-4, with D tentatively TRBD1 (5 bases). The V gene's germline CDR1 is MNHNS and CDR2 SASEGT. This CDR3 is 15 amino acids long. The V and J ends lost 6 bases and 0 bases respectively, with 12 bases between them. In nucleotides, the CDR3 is TGTGCCAGCAGCGACTGGGGCGAAGCCAAAAACATTCAGTACTTC. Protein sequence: CASSDWGEAKNIQYF.

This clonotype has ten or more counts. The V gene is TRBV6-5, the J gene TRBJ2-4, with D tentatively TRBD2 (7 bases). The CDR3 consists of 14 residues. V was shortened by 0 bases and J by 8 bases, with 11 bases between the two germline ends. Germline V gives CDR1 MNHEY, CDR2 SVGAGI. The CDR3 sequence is CASSYSGGGDIQYF. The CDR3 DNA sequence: TGTGCCAGCAGTTACTCGGGAGGGGGGGACATTCAGTACTTC.

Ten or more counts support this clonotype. CDR3 in amino acids: CSAWDAWGGPPYEQYF. CDR3 bases: TGCAGTGCTTGGGACGCCTGGGGCGGTCCCCCCTACGAGCAGTACTTC. The chain links TRBV20-1 to TRBJ2-7, with D perhaps being TRBD1 or TRBD2 (5 bases each). V gave up 5 bases and J gave up 2 bases, with 22 bases separating them. The CDR3 extends over 16 amino acids. Germline-derived CDR1 and CDR2 are DFQATT and SNEGSKA (reference sequence).

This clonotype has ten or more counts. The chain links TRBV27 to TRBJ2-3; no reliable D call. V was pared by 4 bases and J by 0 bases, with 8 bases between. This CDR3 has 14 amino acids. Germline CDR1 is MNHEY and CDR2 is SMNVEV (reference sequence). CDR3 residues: CASSSWGSTDTQYF. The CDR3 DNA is TGTGCCAGCAGTTCCTGGGGTAGCACAGATACGCAGTATTTT.

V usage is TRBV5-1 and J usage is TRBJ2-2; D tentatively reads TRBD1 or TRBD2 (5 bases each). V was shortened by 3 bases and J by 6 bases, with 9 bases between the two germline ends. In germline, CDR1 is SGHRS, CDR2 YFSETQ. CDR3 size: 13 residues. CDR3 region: CASSSLGPGELFF. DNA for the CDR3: TGCGCCAGCAGCTCTTTGGGACCCGGGGAGCTGTTTTTT.

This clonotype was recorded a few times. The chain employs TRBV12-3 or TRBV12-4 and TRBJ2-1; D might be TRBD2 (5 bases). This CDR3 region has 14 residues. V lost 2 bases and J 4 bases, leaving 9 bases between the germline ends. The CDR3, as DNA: TGTGCCAGCAGTTTACTGACTATTTACAATGAGCAGTTCTTC. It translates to CASSLLTIYNEQFF.

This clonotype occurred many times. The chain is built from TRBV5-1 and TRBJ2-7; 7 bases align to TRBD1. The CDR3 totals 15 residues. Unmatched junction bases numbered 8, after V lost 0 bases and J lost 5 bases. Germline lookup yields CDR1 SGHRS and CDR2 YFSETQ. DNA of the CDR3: TGCGCCAGCAGCTTGGGTGGGACAGTAAGCAACGAGCAGTACTTC. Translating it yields CASSLGGTVSNEQYF.

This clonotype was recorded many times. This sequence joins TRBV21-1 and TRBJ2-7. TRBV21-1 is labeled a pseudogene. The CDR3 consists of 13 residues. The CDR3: CARQGSNSYEQYF. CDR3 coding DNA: TGTGCCAGACAGGGTTCCAATTCCTACGAGCAGTACTTC.

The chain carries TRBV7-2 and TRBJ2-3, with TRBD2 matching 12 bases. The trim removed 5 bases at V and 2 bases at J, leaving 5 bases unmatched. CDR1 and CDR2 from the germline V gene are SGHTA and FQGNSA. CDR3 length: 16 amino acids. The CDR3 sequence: CASSRTSGKYTDTQYF. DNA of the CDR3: TGTGCCAGCAGCCGGACTAGCGGGAAATACACAGATACGCAGTATTTT.

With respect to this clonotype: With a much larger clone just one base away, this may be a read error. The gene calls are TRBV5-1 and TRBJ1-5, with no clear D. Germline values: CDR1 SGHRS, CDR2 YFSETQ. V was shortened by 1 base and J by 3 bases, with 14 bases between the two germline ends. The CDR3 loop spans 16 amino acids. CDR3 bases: TGCGCCAGCAGCTTGAAATACGACTCAGTCAATCAGCCCCAGCATTTT. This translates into CASSLKYDSVNQPQHF.

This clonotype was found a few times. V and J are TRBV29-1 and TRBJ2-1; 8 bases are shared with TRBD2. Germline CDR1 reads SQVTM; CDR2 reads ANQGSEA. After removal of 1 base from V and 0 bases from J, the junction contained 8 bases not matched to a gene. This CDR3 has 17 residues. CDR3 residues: CSVEAPGGGSSYNEQFF. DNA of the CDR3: TGCAGCGTTGAAGCTCCGGGGGGGGGGAGCTCCTACAATGAGCAGTTCTTC.

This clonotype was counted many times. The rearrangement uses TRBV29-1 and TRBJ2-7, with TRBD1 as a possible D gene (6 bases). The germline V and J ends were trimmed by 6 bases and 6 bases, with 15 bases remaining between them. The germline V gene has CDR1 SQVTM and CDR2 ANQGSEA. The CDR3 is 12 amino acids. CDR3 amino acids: CSVRTAPGEQYF. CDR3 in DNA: TGCAGCGTCCGGACAGCCCCCGGCGAGCAGTACTTC.

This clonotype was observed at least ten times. The CDR3 sequence is CATSLGLGGGTYNEQFF. The CDR3 DNA reads TGTGCCACCAGCCTTGGCCTAGGAGGCGGGACTTACAATGAGCAGTTCTTC. V gene TRBV15 combines with J gene TRBJ2-1; perhaps TRBD2 as D (6 bases). Trimming pared 5 bases from V and 4 bases from J, leaving 21 bases between. Germline V gene lookup returns CDR1 LNHNV and CDR2 YYDKDF (reference sequence). This CDR3 is 17 amino acids long.

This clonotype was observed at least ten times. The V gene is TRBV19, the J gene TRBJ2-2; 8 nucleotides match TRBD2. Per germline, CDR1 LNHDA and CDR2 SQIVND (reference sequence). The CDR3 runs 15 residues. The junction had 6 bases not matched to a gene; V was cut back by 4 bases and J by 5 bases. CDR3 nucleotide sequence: TGTGCCAGTAGTACAAGCGGGAGAGGGACCGGGGAGCTGTTTTTT. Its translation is CASSTSGRGTGELFF.

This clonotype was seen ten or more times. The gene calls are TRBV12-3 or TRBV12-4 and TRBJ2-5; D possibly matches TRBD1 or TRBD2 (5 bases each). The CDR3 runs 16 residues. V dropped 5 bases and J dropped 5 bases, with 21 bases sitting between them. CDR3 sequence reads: CASSPTIGTVYETQYF. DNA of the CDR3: TGTGCCAGCAGTCCTACCATCGGGACGGTGTACGAGACCCAGTACTTC.

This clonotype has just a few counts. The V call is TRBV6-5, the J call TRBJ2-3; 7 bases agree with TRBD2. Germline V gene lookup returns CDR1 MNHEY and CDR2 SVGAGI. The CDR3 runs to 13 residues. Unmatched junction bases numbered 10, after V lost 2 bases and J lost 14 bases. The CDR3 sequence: CASSYGEGPFWYF. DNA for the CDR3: TGTGCCAGCAGTTACGGGGAGGGCCCCTTTTGGTATTTT.